Each of the 25 T cell receptor beta chains below was sequenced from the same sample in a study. From the RT-PCR reads, TCRdb called clonotypes with MiXCR, one entry per CDR3 protein. The table lists almost 700,000 distinct CDR3 sequences, approximately 15% of them singletons. The sequencing input was memory CD4+ T cells from blood. The receptors derive from a female donor in good health, serving as a healthy control.

In this sample, this clonotype turned up a few times. The V and J genes are TRBV5-5 and TRBJ1-1; tentative D call: TRBD1 (6 bases). V gave up 0 bases and J gave up 3 bases, with 9 bases separating them. Germline CDR1 SGHKS, CDR2 YYEKEE (reference sequence). The CDR3 is made up of 14 amino acids. CDR3 bases: TGTGCCAGCAGCTTGGCAGCAGGGGACACTGAAGCTTTCTTT. Its protein is CASSLAAGDTEAFF.

This clonotype came up many times. The rearrangement joins TRBV11-2 to TRBJ2-1, with D unresolved. CDR3 length equals 12 residues. Trimming shortened V by 0 bases and J by 14 bases, and 11 bases separated the two germline ends. CDR1 is SGHAT and CDR2 is FQNNGV in the germline V gene. CDR3 DNA: TGTGCCAGCAGCTTAGAGGCTGCGCGTAAGTTCTTC. Amino acid sequence: CASSLEAARKFF.

V gene TRBV20-1 combines with J gene TRBJ1-2, with D perhaps TRBD1 (5 bases). In germline, CDR1 is DFQATT, CDR2 SNEGSKA (reference sequence). The CDR3 is 14 amino acids. V was trimmed by 5 bases and J by 4 bases, leaving 17 bases between them. CDR3 region: CSASWGGGSYGYTF. The CDR3 DNA sequence: TGCAGTGCTTCTTGGGGGGGAGGGAGCTATGGCTACACCTTC.

This chain uses TRBV4-2 with TRBJ2-3; no reliable D call. Trimming removed 3 bases from V and 2 bases from J, with 12 bases in between. This CDR3 has 15 residues. CDR1 and CDR2 from the germline V gene are LGHNA and YNFKEQ. CDR3 DNA: TGTGCCAGCAGCCAGATGGGTGGGGACACAGATACGCAGTATTTT. The encoded protein is CASSQMGGDTDTQYF.

The gene calls are TRBV5-6 and TRBJ2-5, with D tentatively TRBD1 or TRBD2 (5 bases each). CDR1 is SGHDT and CDR2 is YYEEEE in the germline V gene. CDR3 length: 15 residues. Trimming pared 3 bases from V and 5 bases from J, leaving 17 bases between. The CDR3 loop is CASSYTGAGGETQYF. In DNA form, the CDR3 reads TGTGCCAGCAGCTATACCGGGGCCGGCGGGGAGACCCAGTACTTC.

This clonotype occurred many times. The V call is TRBV20-1, the J call TRBJ1-1; D is unresolved. CDR3 size: 15 residues. Trimming shortened V by 3 bases and J by 1 base, and 15 bases separated the two germline ends. The germline gives CDR1 DFQATT, CDR2 SNEGSKA (reference sequence). The CDR3 is CSASISLGRNTEAFF. The CDR3 DNA follows: TGCAGTGCTAGTATAAGTCTTGGGAGGAACACTGAAGCTTTCTTT.

This clonotype was seen many times. V and J are TRBV6-5 and TRBJ2-7, with a tentative D call TRBD1 (6 bases). V was trimmed by 4 bases and J by 9 bases, leaving 10 bases between them. Germline V gives CDR1 MNHEY, CDR2 SVGAGI. The CDR3 covers 11 residues. CDR3 region: CASSSTGLQYF. In nucleotides, the CDR3 is TGTGCCAGCAGTTCAACAGGGCTGCAGTACTTC.

The chain employs TRBV6-2 or TRBV6-3 and TRBJ2-7, with D hard to call. In germline, CDR1 is MNHEY, CDR2 SVGEGT. Trimming stripped 4 bases from V and 2 bases from J, with 15 bases between. The CDR3 sequence is 15 residues long. The CDR3 protein is CASSSLGKTTYEQYF. DNA of the CDR3: TGTGCCAGCAGTTCCCTCGGCAAGACAACCTACGAGCAGTACTTC.

V usage is TRBV6-5 and J usage is TRBJ2-5; D is perhaps TRBD2 (6 bases). This CDR3 contains 16 residues. From germline, CDR1 is MNHEY and CDR2 SVGAGI. The V gene lost 0 bases and the J gene lost 4 bases, with 15 bases spanning the gap. In DNA form, the CDR3 reads TGTGCCAGCAGTTACTCGGACGGGAGAGGGCGAGAGACCCAGTACTTC. Translation: CASSYSDGRGRETQYF.

The rearrangement uses TRBV12-3 or TRBV12-4 and TRBJ1-1, with D hard to call. This CDR3 spans 15 amino acids. V was clipped by 3 bases and J by 7 bases, with 18 bases between them. Here the CDR3 reads CASSLSGQYGHEAFF. For the CDR3, the DNA is TGTGCCAGCAGTTTGAGTGGCCAATATGGCCATGAAGCTTTCTTT.

At least ten counts were recorded for this clonotype. The rearrangement joins TRBV20-1 to TRBJ2-5; 8 bases are a match to TRBD2. Trimming removed 8 bases from V and 7 bases from J; junction bases left unmatched: 12. The CDR3 runs 13 residues. From germline, CDR1 is DFQATT and CDR2 SNEGSKA (reference sequence). CDR3 in DNA: TGCAGTACGCCGGGGGGGCCCCTGACGACCCAGTACTTC. It yields the protein CSTPGGPLTTQYF.

At least ten counts were recorded for this clonotype. The V and J genes are TRBV6-1 and TRBJ1-1; 7 bases fit TRBD1. The CDR3 runs 14 residues. The germline V gene has CDR1 MNHNS and CDR2 SASEGT. J was trimmed by 3 bases and V by 6 bases; bases with no gene match: 7. CDR3 loop: CASSRGQGDTEAFF. In nucleotides, the CDR3 is TGTGCCAGCAGCCGTGGGCAGGGGGACACTGAAGCTTTCTTT.

This clonotype was seen only a few times. At one boundary the junction diverges from the germline segment, which might be a read error. The chain recombines TRBV5-4 with TRBJ2-3, with D possibly matching TRBD1 (6 bases). CDR3 length: 11 amino acids. Germline lookup yields CDR1 SGHNT and CDR2 YYREEE (reference sequence). CDR3 residues: CASSLHAGVVF. The CDR3 bases are TGTGCCAGCAGCTTACACGCAGGGGTGGTATTT.

In this sample, this clonotype turned up many times. The chain uses TRBV6-6 and TRBJ2-1; 9 nucleotides agree with TRBD1. From germline, CDR1 is MNHNY and CDR2 SVGAGI (reference sequence). V lost 5 bases and J lost 9; bases outside the gene matches: 11. This CDR3 spans 15 amino acids. Here the CDR3 reads CASSHPGTGRPEQFF. The DNA for the CDR3 is TGTGCCAGCAGTCACCCAGGGACAGGGCGCCCTGAGCAGTTCTTC.

This clonotype was counted ten times or more. The CDR3 sequence: CSATPEGTSSFGQFF. CDR3 bases: TGCAGTGCTACGCCAGAAGGGACTAGTTCTTTTGGGCAGTTCTTC. The V gene is TRBV20-1, the J gene TRBJ2-1; 8 bases are shared with TRBD2. V shed 4 bases and J 12 bases; nucleotides not matched to a gene: 17. The CDR3 is 15 residues long. In germline, CDR1 is DFQATT, CDR2 SNEGSKA (reference sequence).

This clonotype has just a few counts. This sequence joins TRBV9 and TRBJ2-3, with D possibly being TRBD1 (6 bases). Trimming shortened V by 4 bases and J by 2 bases, and 17 bases separated the two germline ends. Per the germline V gene, CDR1 is SGDLS and CDR2 is YYNGEE. This CDR3 spans 16 amino acids. CDR3 protein: CASSTRYWDNTDTQYF. The CDR3 DNA follows: TGTGCCAGCAGCACGCGATACTGGGACAACACAGATACGCAGTATTTT.

As concerns this clonotype: A much larger clone sits a single nucleotide away, making a read error possible. The chain couples TRBV3-1 to TRBJ1-1, with D unclear. CDR1 is LGHDT, CDR2 YNNKEL, per germline (reference sequence). The V and J ends lost 5 bases and 3 bases respectively, with 13 bases between them. This CDR3 spans 14 amino acids. The CDR3 DNA sequence: TGTGCCAGCAGCTCACAGAGCTTGTACACTGAAGCTTTCTTT. Encoded protein: CASSSQSLYTEAFF.

This clonotype was counted between two and nine times. The chain is built from TRBV5-1 and TRBJ2-3; D not certain. V dropped 6 bases and J dropped 0 bases, with 11 bases sitting between them. The CDR3 sequence is 14 residues long. Germline-derived CDR1 and CDR2 are SGHRS and YFSETQ. In DNA, the CDR3 is TGCGCCAGCAAAACGGGCCAGAGCACAGATACGCAGTATTTT. Translating gives CASKTGQSTDTQYF.

This clonotype was seen at least ten times. The CDR3 coding sequence is TGTGCCAGCAGCTTACAAAGCTACCTCAGTAACAATGAGCAGTTCTTC. Protein product: CASSLQSYLSNNEQFF. The V call is TRBV7-2, the J call TRBJ2-1; D call uncertain. Germline CDR1 SGHTA, CDR2 FQGNSA. V dropped 2 bases and J dropped 5 bases, with 16 bases sitting between them. The CDR3 contains 16 residues.

At least ten counts were recorded for this clonotype. The V gene is TRBV5-1, the J gene TRBJ1-6; maybe TRBD1 (6 bases). The CDR3 consists of 16 residues. The ends were cut back, 4 bases at V and 5 bases at J, with 16 bases in the middle. The germline V gene has CDR1 SGHRS and CDR2 YFSETQ. DNA of the CDR3: TGCGCCAGCAGCGTCAAACCTCAGGGGAATAATTCACCCCTCCACTTT. Translated: CASSVKPQGNNSPLHF.

About this clonotype: One junction end disagrees with the germline gene, perhaps due to a read error. V usage is TRBV9 and J usage is TRBJ2-1, with 10 bases that match TRBD1. The CDR3 loop spans 12 amino acids. CDR1 is SGDLS, CDR2 YYNGEE, per germline. The CDR3 here is CASSKVGTGVIF. CDR3 coding DNA: TGTGCCAGCAGCAAAGTAGGGACAGGGGTGATCTTC.

In nucleotides, the CDR3 is TGTGCCACCAGTGAAACGGGACTAGCCGAGACCCAGTACTTC. Protein sequence: CATSETGLAETQYF. This rearrangement joins TRBV24-1 to TRBJ2-5; 9 bases line up with TRBD2. CDR3 length: 14 residues. Germline values: CDR1 KGHDR, CDR2 SFDVKD. The V gene end was trimmed by 4 bases and the J gene end by 5 bases; junction bases not matched to a gene: 4.

This clonotype was recorded at least ten times. The V and J genes are TRBV29-1 and TRBJ2-1; D may be TRBD1 (6 bases). With 3 bases removed from V and 5 bases from J, the gap between germline ends came to 11 bases. CDR1 is SQVTM, CDR2 ANQGSEA, per germline. The length of the CDR3 is 13 residues. For the CDR3, the DNA is TGCAGCGTTGATCGGCAGGGGAACAATGAGCAGTTCTTC. Protein sequence: CSVDRQGNNEQFF.

This clonotype has ten or more counts. CDR3 sequence: CASSSNGGNSNQPQHF. The CDR3 DNA reads as TGTGCCAGCAGCTCCAATGGGGGGAATAGCAATCAGCCCCAGCATTTT. This rearrangement joins TRBV7-2 to TRBJ1-5; tentative D call: TRBD1 (5 bases). The CDR3 sequence is 16 residues long. The germline V gene has CDR1 SGHTA and CDR2 FQGNSA. The V gene lost 4 bases and the J gene lost 0 bases, with 13 bases spanning the gap. The entire variable domain, with the rest obtained from reference TRBV7-2 and TRBJ1-5, is as follows: GAGVSQSPSNKVTEKGKDVELRCDPISGHTALYWYRQSLGQGLEFLIYFQGNSAPDKSGLPSDRFSAERTGGSVSTLTIQRTQQEDSAVYLCASSSNGGNSNQPQHFGDGTRLSIL.

The V gene is TRBV28, the J gene TRBJ1-4; D gene ambiguous. CDR1 MDHEN and CDR2 SYDVKM come from the germline V gene. The CDR3 is made up of 12 amino acids. Trimming removed 6 bases from V and 8 bases from J, with 10 bases in between. For the CDR3, the DNA is TGTGCCAGCAGCTCCTATGCGGAAAAACTGTTTTTT. It codes for CASSSYAEKLFF.